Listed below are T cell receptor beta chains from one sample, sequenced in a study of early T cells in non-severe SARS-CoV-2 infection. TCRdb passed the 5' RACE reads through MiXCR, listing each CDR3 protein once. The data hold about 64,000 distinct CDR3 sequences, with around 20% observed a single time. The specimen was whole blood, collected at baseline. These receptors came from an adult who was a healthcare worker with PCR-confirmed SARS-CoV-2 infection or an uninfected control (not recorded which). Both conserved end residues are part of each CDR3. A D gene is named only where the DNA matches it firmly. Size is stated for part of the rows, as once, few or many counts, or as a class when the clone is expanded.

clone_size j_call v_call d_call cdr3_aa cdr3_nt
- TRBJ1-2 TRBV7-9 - CASSDMVSGYTF TGTGCCAGCAGCGATATGGTCAGTGGCTACACCTTC
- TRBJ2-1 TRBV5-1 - CASSLSVNEQFF TGCGCCAGCAGCTTGTCCGTCAACGAGCAGTTCTTC
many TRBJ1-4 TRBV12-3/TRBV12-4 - CASSGTEVYEKLFF TGTGCCAGCAGTGGGACGGAAGTTTATGAAAAACTGTTTTTT
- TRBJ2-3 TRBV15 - CATSRDSGQTQYF TGTGCCACCAGCAGAGATTCGGGACAAACGCAGTATTTT
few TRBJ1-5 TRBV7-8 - CAGSLATPVPNQPQHF TGTGCCGGCAGCTTAGCGACACCAGTTCCAAATCAGCCCCAGCATTTT
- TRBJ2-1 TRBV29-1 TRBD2 CSVGPTSGGYNEQFF TGCAGCGTTGGTCCGACTAGCGGGGGTTACAATGAGCAGTTCTTC
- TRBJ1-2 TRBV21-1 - CATSHGYTF TGTGCCACCAGTCATGGCTACACCTTC
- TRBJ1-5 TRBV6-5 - CASSPSGGQPQHF TGTGCCAGCAGTCCCTCCGGGGGACAGCCCCAGCATTTT
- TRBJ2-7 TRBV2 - CASSPSIRGDEQYF TGTGCCAGCAGTCCTTCCATAAGGGGAGACGAGCAGTACTTC
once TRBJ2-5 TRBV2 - CASRTDPGETQYF TGTGCCAGCAGAACTGACCCGGGAGAGACCCAGTACTTC
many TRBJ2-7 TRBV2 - CASTPGGDLNTYF TGTGCCAGCACTCCAGGGGGGGACCTCAATACGTACTTC
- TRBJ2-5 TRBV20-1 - CSARGRLQETQYF TGCAGTGCCAGGGGCCGGTTACAAGAGACCCAGTACTTC
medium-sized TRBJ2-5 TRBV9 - CASSVDQGLGETQYF TGTGCCAGCAGCGTAGATCAGGGGTTGGGAGAGACCCAGTACTTC
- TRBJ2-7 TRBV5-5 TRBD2 CASSLTGTNAYEQYF TGTGCCAGCAGCCTGACCGGGACTAACGCTTACGAGCAGTACTTC
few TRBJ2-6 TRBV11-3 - CASSLGGAGANVLTF TGTGCCAGCAGCTTGGGGGGAGCCGGGGCCAACGTCCTGACTTTC
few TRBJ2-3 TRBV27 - CATSPLWPDTQYF TGTGCGACCTCCCCCCTCTGGCCAGATACGCAGTATTTT
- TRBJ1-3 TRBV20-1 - CSASQLHSGNTIYF TGCAGTGCTAGCCAGCTACACTCTGGAAACACCATATATTTT
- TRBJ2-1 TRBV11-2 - CASSLHTGTSYNEQFF TGTGCCAGCAGCTTACACACGGGGACCTCCTACAATGAGCAGTTCTTC
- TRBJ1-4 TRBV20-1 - CSARDRATNEKLFF TGCAGTGCTAGAGATCGTGCAACTAATGAAAAACTGTTTTTT
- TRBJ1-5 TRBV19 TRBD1 CASSRGTATNNQPQHF TGTGCCAGTAGCCGCGGGACAGCCACTAACAATCAGCCCCAGCATTTT
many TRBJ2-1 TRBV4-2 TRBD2 CASSQEWRGGYEQFF TGTGCCAGCAGCCAAGAATGGCGGGGGGGCTATGAGCAGTTCTTC
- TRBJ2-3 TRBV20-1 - CSARVRGTIGTQYF TGCAGTGCTAGAGTTAGGGGGACTATTGGTACGCAGTATTTT
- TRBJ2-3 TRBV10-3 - CAISDNRGSTDTQYF TGTGCCATCAGTGATAACCGGGGATCCACAGATACGCAGTATTTT
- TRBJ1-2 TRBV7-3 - CASSAGTPYGYTF TGTGCCAGCAGCGCCGGGACACCTTATGGCTACACCTTC
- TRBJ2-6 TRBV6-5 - CASGTGFSGANVLTF TGTGCCAGCGGAACCGGTTTCTCTGGGGCCAACGTCCTGACTTTC
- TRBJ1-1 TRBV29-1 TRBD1 CSATGGTDTEAFF TGCAGCGCGACAGGGGGCACGGACACTGAAGCTTTCTTT
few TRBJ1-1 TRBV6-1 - CASSEWGSNTEAFF TGTGCCAGCAGTGAATGGGGATCGAACACTGAAGCTTTCTTT
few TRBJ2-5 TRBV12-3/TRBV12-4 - CASSLQGGETQYF TGTGCCAGCAGCCTACAGGGTGGAGAGACCCAGTACTTC
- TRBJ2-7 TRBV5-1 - CASSLVRLHGEQYF TGCGCCAGCAGCTTGGTTCGACTACACGGCGAGCAGTACTTC
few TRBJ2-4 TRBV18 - CASSPANGNIQYF TGTGCCAGCTCACCCGCGAACGGCAACATTCAGTACTTC
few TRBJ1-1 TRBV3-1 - CASSRLNTEAFF TGTGCCAGCAGCCGACTGAACACTGAAGCTTTCTTT
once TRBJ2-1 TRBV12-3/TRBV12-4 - CASSLGHNNEQFF TGTGCCAGCAGTTTGGGTCACAACAATGAGCAGTTCTTC
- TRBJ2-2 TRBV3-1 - CASSQLGNTGELFF TGTGCCAGCAGCCAGCTGGGGAACACCGGGGAGCTGTTTTTT
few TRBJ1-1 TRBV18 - CASSLRRPHEAFF TGTGCCAGCTCCCTACGGAGACCCCATGAAGCTTTCTTT
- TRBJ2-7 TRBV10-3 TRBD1 CAISKDRGRGYRSDEQYF TGTGCCATCAGTAAAGACAGGGGGCGAGGATACCGGTCTGACGAGCAGTACTTC
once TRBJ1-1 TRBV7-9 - CASTLMEGGTEAFF TGTGCCAGCACCCTTATGGAGGGGGGCACTGAAGCTTTCTTT
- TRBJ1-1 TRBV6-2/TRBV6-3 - CASSYSRGGTEAFF TGTGCCAGCAGTTACAGCAGGGGAGGAACTGAAGCTTTCTTT
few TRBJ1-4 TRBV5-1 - CASSGQGGEKLFF TGCGCCAGCAGCGGTCAGGGCGGTGAAAAACTGTTTTTT
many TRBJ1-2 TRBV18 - CASSPGRGNGYTF TGTGCCAGCTCACCAGGGAGGGGAAACGGCTACACCTTC
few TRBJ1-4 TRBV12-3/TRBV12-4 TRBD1 CASSSLDRVNEKLFF TGTGCCAGCAGTTCCCTCGACAGGGTGAATGAAAAACTGTTTTTT
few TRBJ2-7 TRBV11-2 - CASSSKYEQYF TGTGCCAGCAGCTCAAAATACGAGCAGTACTTC
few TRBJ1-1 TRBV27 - CASKGPTANTEAFF TGTGCCAGCAAAGGACCCACGGCGAATACTGAAGCTTTCTTT
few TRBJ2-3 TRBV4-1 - CASSQAGSTDTQYF TGCGCCAGCAGCCAAGCCGGGAGCACAGATACGCAGTATTTT
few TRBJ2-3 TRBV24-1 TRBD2 CATSSAGGPDTQYF TGTGCCACCAGTTCGGCGGGGGGCCCAGATACGCAGTATTTT
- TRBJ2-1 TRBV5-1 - CASSLGGFSYNEQFF TGCGCCAGCAGCTTGGGGGGCTTCTCCTACAATGAGCAGTTCTTC
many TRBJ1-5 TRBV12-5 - CASGSPPYSNQPQHF TGTGCTAGTGGTTCCCCGCCGTATAGCAATCAGCCCCAGCATTTT